This T cell receptor (beta chain) comes out of a study of blood T cells in healthy people across ages (dated by TCRdb to 2013 to 2016). In the study overall: In model experiments, template switching captured roughly one uniquely barcoded TCR beta cDNA molecule for every two T cells. Using deep sequencing normalized with unique cDNA molecular identifiers, the study measured how TCR beta repertoire diversity changes with age. Donors were grouped into four age groups: young (average about 15 years), middle-aged (39), aged (62) and long-lived (over 80). To avoid experimental bias, donors of different ages were randomly spread across the sequencing lanes. Using the same blood draw, the study looked at two additional independent replicas of 1 million unique cDNA reads for two donors, one aged 18 to 29 and the other aged 80 or older.

Points the paper makes about the study in general: Because the CMV infection status of the donors was unknown, age-related changes in expanded clonotypes may potentially have been confounded. Conclusive comparison of naive and antigen-experienced compartments was prevented by the profiling of bulk unsorted PBMCs. Observed TCR beta diversity per million T cells fell roughly linearly with age, and a significant reduction was already apparent by age around 44. The percentage of naive T cells measured by flow cytometry correlated strongly with observed TCR beta diversity. Compared with the aged group, the long-lived group had more naive CD4+ T cells, fewer expanded clones and increased TCR diversity, suggesting age selection. Estimates of total diversity based on one million sequenced T cells were regarded as lower bounds and as underestimates.

From a lookup of the germline V gene, CDR1 and CDR2 are SGHRS and YFSETQ. Measured from the cysteine to the phenylalanine, the CDR3 is 15 residues long. The entry retains the CDR3 DNA only, 45 bases that are in frame from base 1. V gives up 0 bases and J gives up 2 bases, and the segment between their germline ends measures 11 bases. Library preparation used 5' RACE. TCRdb lists the instrument as Illumina HiSeq 2500. A second roughly 6 to 12 cycle PCR used a sample-barcoded 5' primer and a J-beta primer mix. A unique molecular identifier was introduced onto each TCR beta cDNA molecule by a template-switch 5' adaptor carrying 12 random nucleotides. At least 2.5 million CDR3-containing paired-end reads were obtained from each sample. First-strand cDNA synthesis was performed from all RNA using the Mint cDNA synthesis kit, with priming by a TRBC-specific oligonucleotide. All cDNA was treated with uracil-DNA glycosylase and then went through a first 18-cycle PCR with the universal primers M1SS and BC2_uni_R. As for how the authors treated the data: For normalization, 1 million high-quality reads were randomly selected from each sample, with every read carrying a distinct molecular identifier. Reads sharing molecular identifiers were discarded rather than binned into consensus sequences. MiTCR, with a Q25 quality threshold and the strictest error-elimination algorithm, was used for CDR3 identification, clonotype clustering and error correction. A nonparametric unseen species model using Euler transformation provided a lower-bound estimate of total TCR beta diversity. Clones were called with MiXCR by TCRdb after fastp trimmed the public reads at Q25, and only in-frame beta chains were retained. All rows with the same CDR3 protein become a single entry with the most common DNA and genes. TCRdb's processing, not the study's, gives the V and J calls here. In this sample the table shows more than 500,000 distinct CDR3 sequences, 27% of which occur a single time. 15% to 20% of the sample belongs to the ten largest clones.

The donors were roughly 39 Caucasian individuals from Russia, aged roughly 6 to 90 years, who were systemically healthy. Approximately 9.7 milliliters of peripheral blood were drawn from each donor into EDTA-treated Vacutainer tubes. Ficoll-Paque density-gradient centrifugation was used to isolate PBMCs, with at least 7 million per sample. Total RNA was extracted from PBMCs with Trizol reagent, with at least 5 micrograms obtained per sample. For every donor, an aliquot of PBMCs went through flow cytometry to measure the percentages of naive CD45RAhigh/CD27high T cells. This clonotype was seen a handful of times. It lacks a known antigen. Nothing much larger sits one base from this clone, and base qualities are not available.

The sequenced sample consisted of blood. This clonotype originated in a woman between 65 and 79 years old in good health. Recombination linked TRBV5-1 to TRBJ2-5, with the D gene call left open. In nucleotides, the sequence is TGCGCCAGCAGCTTGGGACCACCCCGACAAGAGACCCAGTACTTC. Its coded protein is CASSLGPPRQETQYF.